This T cell receptor beta chain appears in the sequencing data of a study of blood T cell repertoires in COVID-19. Background on the study: In each case, the material was cDNA or gDNA derived from T cells, B-cell-depleted T cells, or PBMCs.

Germline V CDR1 and CDR2: SGHKS, YYEKEE (reference sequence). This CDR3 spans 15 amino acids. With 4 bases clipped from V and 2 bases from J, the junction kept 6 bases outside the gene matches. Recruits, aged about 18 to 95 years, lived in 24 US areas. Participant-given clinical history determined each cohort assignment. Libraries were prepared by immunoSEQ multiplex PCR; TCRdb keeps only in-frame clonotypes and omits some of them. The table records 200,000 to 300,000 clones, around 88% of them present only once. The V call is TRBV5-5, the J call TRBJ1-2; 9 positions match TRBD1. This receptor was identified in a woman aged 40 to 49 with acute COVID-19. The sequenced sample consisted of PBMCs or T cells enriched from blood (not recorded which). CDR3 sequence (DNA): TGTGCCAGCAGCACCACGGGACAGGGCAACTATGGCTACACCTTC. Its protein product is CASSTTGQGNYGYTF.